This T cell receptor beta chain was sequenced for a study of blood T cell repertoires in COVID-19. The wider study: COVID-19 samples collected from the United States, Italy and Spain covered acute and convalescent phases. PBMCs, B-cell-depleted T cells, or T cells provided the cDNA or gDNA that made up the material.

Germline loops: CDR1 DFQATT, CDR2 SNEGSKA (reference sequence). CDR3 length: 16 amino acids. With 3 bases clipped from V and 0 bases from J, the junction kept 7 bases outside the gene matches. The authors' processing: Estimation of nucleated cell counts relied on the amplification of reference gene primers. The data were produced by immunoSEQ multiplex PCR, yet TCRdb's version contains in-frame clones alone and is incomplete. V, J and clone size were drawn from that table, and D and trimming were deduced from the DNA. The repertoire holds some 110,000 clones, with around nine tenths as singletons. The specimen sequenced was peripheral blood. The source is a man aged 35 to 55 with acute or convalescent COVID-19. The rearrangement joins TRBV20-1 to TRBJ1-2, with TRBD1 matching 10 bases. CDR3 in DNA: TGCAGTGCTAGTGGGGGACAGGGGTCGGCTAACTATGGCTACACCTTC. Its protein product is CSASGGQGSANYGYTF.